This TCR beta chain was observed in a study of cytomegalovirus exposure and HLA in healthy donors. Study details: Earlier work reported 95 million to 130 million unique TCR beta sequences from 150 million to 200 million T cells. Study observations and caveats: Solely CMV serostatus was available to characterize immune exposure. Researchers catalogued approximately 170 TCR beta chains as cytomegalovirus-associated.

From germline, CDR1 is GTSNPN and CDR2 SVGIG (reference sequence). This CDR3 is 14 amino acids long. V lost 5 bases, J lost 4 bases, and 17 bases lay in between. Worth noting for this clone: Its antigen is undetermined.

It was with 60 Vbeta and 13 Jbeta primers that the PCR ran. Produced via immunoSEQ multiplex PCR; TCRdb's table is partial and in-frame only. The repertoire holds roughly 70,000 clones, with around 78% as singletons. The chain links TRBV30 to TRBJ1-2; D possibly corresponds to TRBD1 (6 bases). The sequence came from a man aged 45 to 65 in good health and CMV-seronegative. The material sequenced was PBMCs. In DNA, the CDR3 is TGTGCCTGGTCAACAGGGATTCTCACCTATGGCTACACCTTC. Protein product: CAWSTGILTYGYTF.